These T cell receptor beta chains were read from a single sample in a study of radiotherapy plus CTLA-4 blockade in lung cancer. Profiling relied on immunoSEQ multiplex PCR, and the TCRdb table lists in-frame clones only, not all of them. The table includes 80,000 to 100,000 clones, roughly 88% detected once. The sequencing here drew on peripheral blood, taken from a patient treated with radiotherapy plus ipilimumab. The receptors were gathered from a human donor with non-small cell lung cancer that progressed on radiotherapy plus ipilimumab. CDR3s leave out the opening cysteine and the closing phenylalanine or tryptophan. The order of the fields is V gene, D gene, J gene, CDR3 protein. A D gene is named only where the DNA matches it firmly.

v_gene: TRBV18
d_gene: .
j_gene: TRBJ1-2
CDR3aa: ASSPPRTSYGYT

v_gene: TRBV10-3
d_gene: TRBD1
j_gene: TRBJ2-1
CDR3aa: AITGTGAYNEQF

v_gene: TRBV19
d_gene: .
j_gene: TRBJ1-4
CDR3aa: ASAQDTNEKLF

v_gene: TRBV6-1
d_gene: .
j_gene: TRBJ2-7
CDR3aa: ASRPDLIRSYEQY

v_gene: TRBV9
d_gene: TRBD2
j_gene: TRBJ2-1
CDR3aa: ASSVFSSGTGEQF

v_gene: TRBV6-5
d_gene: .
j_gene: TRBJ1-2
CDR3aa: ASSFKDLADSGGYT

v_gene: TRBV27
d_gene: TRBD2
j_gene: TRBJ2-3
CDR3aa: ASSLSASGRGTDTQY

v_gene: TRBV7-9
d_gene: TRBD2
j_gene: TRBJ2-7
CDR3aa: ASSLSGPTYEQY

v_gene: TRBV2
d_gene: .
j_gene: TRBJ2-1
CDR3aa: ASSRGWGNEQF

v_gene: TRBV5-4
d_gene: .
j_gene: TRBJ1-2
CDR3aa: ASSLRSSDGYT

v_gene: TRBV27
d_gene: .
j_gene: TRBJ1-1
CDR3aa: ASSSPALMNTEAF

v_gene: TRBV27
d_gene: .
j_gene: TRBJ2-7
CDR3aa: ASSLWGDEQY

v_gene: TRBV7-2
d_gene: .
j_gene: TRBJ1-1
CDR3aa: ASSFESDSTAF

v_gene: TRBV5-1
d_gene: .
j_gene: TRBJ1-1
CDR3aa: ATAPDRNTEAF

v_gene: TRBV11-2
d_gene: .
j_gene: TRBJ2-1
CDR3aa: ASSLVSSSSYNEQF

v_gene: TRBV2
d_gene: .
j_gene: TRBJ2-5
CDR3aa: ASRKGGNQETQY

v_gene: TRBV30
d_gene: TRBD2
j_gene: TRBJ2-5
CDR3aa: AWSGVLAGETQY

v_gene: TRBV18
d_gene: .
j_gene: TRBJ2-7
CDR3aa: ASSPGTDSYEQY

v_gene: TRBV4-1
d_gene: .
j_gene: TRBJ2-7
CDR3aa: ASSQGRGGISYEQY

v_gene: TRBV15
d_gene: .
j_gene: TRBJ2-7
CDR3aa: ATRESSGSYEQY

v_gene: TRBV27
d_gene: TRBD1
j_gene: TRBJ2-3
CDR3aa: ASRTGGDPGQY

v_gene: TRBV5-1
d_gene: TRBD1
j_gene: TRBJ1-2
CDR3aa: ASSLETGPGYT

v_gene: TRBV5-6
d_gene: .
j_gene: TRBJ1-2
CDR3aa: ASSFMDGYYT

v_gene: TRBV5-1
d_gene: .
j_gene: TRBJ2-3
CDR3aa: ASSLARRPDTQY

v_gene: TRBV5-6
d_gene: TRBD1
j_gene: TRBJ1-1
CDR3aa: ASSLFGTDTEAF

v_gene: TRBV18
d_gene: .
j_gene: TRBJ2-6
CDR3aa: ASSGIYTGKGTGANVLT

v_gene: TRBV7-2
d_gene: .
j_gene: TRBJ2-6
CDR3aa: ASSQDVAARSGANVLT

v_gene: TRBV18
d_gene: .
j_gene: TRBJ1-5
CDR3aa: ASSREFSNQPQH

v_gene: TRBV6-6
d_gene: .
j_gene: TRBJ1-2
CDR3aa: ASSYPLDSYGYT

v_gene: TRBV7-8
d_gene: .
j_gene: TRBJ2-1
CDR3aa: TSSPYNEQF

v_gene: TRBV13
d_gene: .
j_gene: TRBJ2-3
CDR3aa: ASSLTLWDTQY

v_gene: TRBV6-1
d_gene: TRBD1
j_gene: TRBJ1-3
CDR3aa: ASSELGQGRGNTIY

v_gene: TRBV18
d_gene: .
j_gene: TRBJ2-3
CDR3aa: ASSTISTDTQY

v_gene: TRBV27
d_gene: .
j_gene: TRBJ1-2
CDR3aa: ASRHKPPTGTPNYGYT

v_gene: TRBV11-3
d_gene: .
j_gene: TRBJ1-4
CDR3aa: ASSLGTGLNEKLF

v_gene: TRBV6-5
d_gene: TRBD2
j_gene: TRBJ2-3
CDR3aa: ATKTGGFTDTQY

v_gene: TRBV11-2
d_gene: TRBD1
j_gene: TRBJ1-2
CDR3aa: ASSPGQGRFYGYT

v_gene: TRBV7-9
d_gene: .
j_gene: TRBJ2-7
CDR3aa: ASSPGSPLLGYEQY

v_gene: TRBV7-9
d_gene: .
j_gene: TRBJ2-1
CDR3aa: ASSLSGDTYNEQF

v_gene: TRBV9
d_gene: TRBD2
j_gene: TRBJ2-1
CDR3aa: ASSATSAQEGEQF

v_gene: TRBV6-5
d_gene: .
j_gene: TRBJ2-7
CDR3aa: ASSLVYEQY

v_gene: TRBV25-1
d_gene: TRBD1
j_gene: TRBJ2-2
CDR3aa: ASSEPTGTGETYGELF

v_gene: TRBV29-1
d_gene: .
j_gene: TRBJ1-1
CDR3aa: SVEQGPEAF

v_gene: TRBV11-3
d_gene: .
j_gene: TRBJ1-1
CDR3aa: ASSLGQFHPAF

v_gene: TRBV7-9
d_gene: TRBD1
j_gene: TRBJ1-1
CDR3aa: ASSPGQAKNTEAF

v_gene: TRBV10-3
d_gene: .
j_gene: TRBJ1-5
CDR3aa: AISESLTDINQPQH

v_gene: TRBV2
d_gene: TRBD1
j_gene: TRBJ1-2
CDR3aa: ASRAGTGGHGYT

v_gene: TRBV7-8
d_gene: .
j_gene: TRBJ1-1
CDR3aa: ASSLDRLTEAF

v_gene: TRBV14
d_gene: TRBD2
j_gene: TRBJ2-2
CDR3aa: ASSGTRSGELF

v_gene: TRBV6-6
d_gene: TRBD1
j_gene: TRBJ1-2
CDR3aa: ASTSGGGWGYT

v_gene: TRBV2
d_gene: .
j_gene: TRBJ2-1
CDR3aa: ASSEAKGLRSYNEQF

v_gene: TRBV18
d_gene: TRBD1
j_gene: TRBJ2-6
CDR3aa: ASSIGQAGANVLT

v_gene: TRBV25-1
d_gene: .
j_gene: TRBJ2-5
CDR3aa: ASSEYREGAMGETQY